This is a list of T cell receptor beta chains from one sample in a study of OX40 agonist ivuxolimab in advanced cancers. Method: immunoSEQ multiplex PCR; TCRdb's copy keeps in-frame clones and lacks some. The sample holds 50,000 or so clones, roughly nine tenths seen once. This sample comprised CD4+ or CD8+ T cells sorted from blood, obtained in a trial of the OX40 agonist ivuxolimab. The receptor source for this set is an adult with an advanced solid tumor such as melanoma, head and neck, liver or kidney cancer. Each CDR3 is given with its conserved first and last residue. D genes are given only for firm matches. The listing skips clone size in some rows; elsewhere it reads once, few, many or a size class.

>few|TRBD1|TRBV2|TRBJ1-4
TGTGCCACAGGACAGGGCATTGAAAAACTGTTTTTT
CATGQGIEKLFF
>NA|TRBD2|TRBV5-1|TRBJ2-3
TGCGCCAGCAGCTTGGGACTAGCGGGGAAAACTAGCACAGATACGCAGTATTTT
CASSLGLAGKTSTDTQYF
>few|TRBD1|TRBV7-2|TRBJ2-7
TGTGCCAGCAGCCTCGGGACAGGGCCCCACGAGCAGTACTTC
CASSLGTGPHEQYF
>few|NA|TRBV18|TRBJ1-6
TGTGCCAGCTCAGGGCAAAATTCACCCCTCCACTTT
CASSGQNSPLHF
>NA|NA|TRBV23-1|TRBJ1-6
TGCGCCAGCACTCAGGGTTCCTATAATTCACCCCTCCACTTT
CASTQGSYNSPLHF
>NA|NA|TRBV28|TRBJ1-2
TGTGCCAGCAGTTTCCCACAGGGTTCATTGCGGTATGGCTACACCTTC
CASSFPQGSLRYGYTF
>NA|NA|TRBV13|TRBJ1-1
TGTGCCAGCACCCTGTTGGGTGAAGCTTTCTTT
CASTLLGEAFF
>once|TRBD2|TRBV7-6|TRBJ2-1
TGTGCCAGCAGCTTGGGGGGGTCCTACAATGAGCAGTTCTTC
CASSLGGSYNEQFF
>NA|NA|TRBV7-9|TRBJ1-6
TGTGCCAGCAGGGGTAGTGGTAATTCACCCCTCCACTTT
CASRGSGNSPLHF
>NA|NA|TRBV29-1|TRBJ1-1
TGCAGCGTGCAACGCCTACTGGACACTGAAGCTTTCTTT
CSVQRLLDTEAFF
>NA|NA|TRBV30|TRBJ2-3
TGTGCCTGGACGGTCCTCACAGATACGCAGTATTTT
CAWTVLTDTQYF
>NA|TRBD1|TRBV6-1|TRBJ1-3
TGTGCCAGCAGTTCCTGGACAGGGGCAGGAAACACCATATATTTT
CASSSWTGAGNTIYF
>NA|NA|TRBV28|TRBJ1-1
TGTGCCAGCAGTTTAGCACAGATGAACACTGAAGCTTTCTTT
CASSLAQMNTEAFF
>NA|NA|TRBV6-1|TRBJ2-6
TGTGCCAGCAGTGAAGCGCTTCCTAGCTCTGGGGCCAACGTCCTGACTTTC
CASSEALPSSGANVLTF
>NA|NA|TRBV29-1|TRBJ1-2
TGCAGCGTTGTCGCAGACAACTATGGCTACACCTTC
CSVVADNYGYTF
>NA|NA|TRBV11-2|TRBJ1-3
TGTGCCAGCAGCCAATGGGGGCCAGGAAACACCATATATTTT
CASSQWGPGNTIYF
>NA|TRBD1|TRBV5-1|TRBJ1-5
TGCGCCAGCAGCCAAACAGGGGACAATCAGCCCCAGCATTTT
CASSQTGDNQPQHF
>NA|NA|TRBV6-5|TRBJ1-2
TGTGCCAGCATGAAGGGAGGGGCTCAATATGGCTACACCTTC
CASMKGGAQYGYTF
>NA|NA|TRBV2|TRBJ1-1
TGTGCCAGCAGTGTGGGCAGAATGAACACTGAAGCTTTCTTT
CASSVGRMNTEAFF
>NA|NA|TRBV30|TRBJ2-5
TGTGCCTGGAGTGTACTAGAGGTGGGGGAGACCCAGTACTTC
CAWSVLEVGETQYF
>NA|NA|TRBV10-3|TRBJ1-1
TGTGCCATCAGGGACTCCCGAGGTAAGGGCGGTGGGAACACTGAAGCTTTCTTT
CAIRDSRGKGGGNTEAFF
>NA|NA|TRBV19|TRBJ2-5
TGTGCCAGTAGTATCAGGGGAGGAGAGGAGACCCAGTACTTC
CASSIRGGEETQYF
>NA|TRBD1|TRBV2|TRBJ1-2
TGTGCCAGCAGCTGGACAGGGGCGAATGGCTACACCTTC
CASSWTGANGYTF
>NA|NA|TRBV7-9|TRBJ1-6
TGTGCCAGCAGCGTAGAGGGGACTTTTAGCTCCTATAATTCACCCCTCCACTTT
CASSVEGTFSSYNSPLHF